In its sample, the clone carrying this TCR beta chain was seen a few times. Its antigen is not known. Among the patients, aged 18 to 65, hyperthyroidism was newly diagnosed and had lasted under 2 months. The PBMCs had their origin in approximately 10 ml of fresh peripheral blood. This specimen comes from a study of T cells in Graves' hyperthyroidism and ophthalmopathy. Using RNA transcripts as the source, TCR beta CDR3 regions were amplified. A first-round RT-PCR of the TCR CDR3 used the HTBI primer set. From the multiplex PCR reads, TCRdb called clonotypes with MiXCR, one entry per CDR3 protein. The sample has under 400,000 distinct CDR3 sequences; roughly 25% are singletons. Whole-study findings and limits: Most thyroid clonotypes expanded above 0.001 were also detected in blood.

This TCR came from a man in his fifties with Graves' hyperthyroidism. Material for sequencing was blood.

CDR3 sequence: CASSPRDRENEQYF. The CDR3 DNA is TGTGCCAGCAGCCCCCGGGACAGGGAGAACGAGCAGTACTTC. V and J are TRBV9 and TRBJ2-7; 9 positions agree with TRBD1. The CDR3 totals 14 residues. The germline V gene has CDR1 SGDLS and CDR2 YYNGEE. With V trimmed by 4 bases and J by 5 bases, 7 bases remained unmatched.